The 2 T cell receptor beta chains in this list originate from one sample, sequenced in a study of CD8 T cells in ankylosing spondylitis. Findings of the study overall: Ankylosing spondylitis blood appeared to be characterized by a TCR beta motif of roughly eight highly homologous variants.

TCRdb reprocessed the 5' RACE reads via MiXCR and lists one record per CDR3 protein. The table includes a few hundred thousand distinct CDR3 sequences, roughly 13% detected once. Their recognized antigens are unknown. What was sequenced was blood, either unsorted or a sorted T cell fraction (not recorded which). The receptor source for this set is a male donor with ankylosing spondylitis.

This chain's CDR3 is CASSYPPRSNTEAFF. The CDR3 bases are TGCGCCAGCAGCTATCCCCCTCGATCGAACACTGAAGCTTTCTTT. This chain links TRBV4-1 with TRBJ1-1; D is uncertain. This CDR3 contains 15 residues. Trimming took off 5 bases at V and 1 base at J, with 14 bases between the two ends. CDR1 is MGHRA and CDR2 is YSYEKL in the germline V gene.

The gene calls are TRBV12-3 or TRBV12-4 and TRBJ2-7; perhaps TRBD1 as D (5 bases). This CDR3 has 13 amino acids. V was clipped by 8 bases and J by 7 bases, with 18 bases between them. The DNA of the CDR3 is TGTGCCAGCTCCAGGGTATACCGATCTGAGCAGTACTTC. Encoded protein: CASSRVYRSEQYF.